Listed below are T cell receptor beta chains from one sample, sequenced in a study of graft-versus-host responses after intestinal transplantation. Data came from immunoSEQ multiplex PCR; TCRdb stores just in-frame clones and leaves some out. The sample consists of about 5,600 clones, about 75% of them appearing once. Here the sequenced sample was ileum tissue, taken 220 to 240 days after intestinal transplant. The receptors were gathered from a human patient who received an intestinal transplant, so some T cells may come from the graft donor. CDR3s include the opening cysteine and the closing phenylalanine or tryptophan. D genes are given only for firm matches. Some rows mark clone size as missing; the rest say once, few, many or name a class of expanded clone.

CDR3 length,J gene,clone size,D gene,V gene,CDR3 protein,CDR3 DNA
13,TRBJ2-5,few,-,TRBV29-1,CSVAPGIQETQYF,TGCAGCGTTGCTCCCGGGATCCAAGAGACCCAGTACTTC
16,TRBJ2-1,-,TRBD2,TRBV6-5,CASSYLPSGGAGEQFF,TGTGCCAGCAGTTACTTACCTAGCGGGGGGGCGGGGGAGCAGTTCTTC
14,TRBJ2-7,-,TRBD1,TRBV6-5,CASSMGSGGYEQYF,TGTGCCAGCAGTATGGGCTCAGGGGGCTACGAGCAGTACTTC
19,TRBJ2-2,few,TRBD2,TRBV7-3,CASSSSPKRGGPDTGELFF,TGTGCCAGCAGCTCCTCCCCCAAGCGGGGGGGTCCCGACACCGGGGAGCTGTTTTTT
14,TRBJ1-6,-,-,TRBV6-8,CASSGQTYNSPLHF,TGTGCCAGCAGCGGACAGACCTATAATTCACCCCTCCACTTT
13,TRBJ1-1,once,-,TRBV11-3,CASSLAGRTEAFF,TGTGCCAGCAGCTTAGCCGGGAGGACTGAAGCTTTCTTT
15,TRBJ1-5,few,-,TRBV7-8,CASSLEDSSNQPQHF,TGTGCCAGCAGCTTAGAGGACAGCTCGAATCAGCCCCAGCATTTT
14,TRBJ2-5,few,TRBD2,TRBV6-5,CASSLAGNQETQYF,TGTGCCAGCAGTTTAGCGGGGAACCAAGAGACCCAGTACTTC
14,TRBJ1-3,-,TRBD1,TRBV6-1,CASSTGGYGNTIYF,TGTGCCAGCTCGACAGGGGGGTATGGAAACACCATATATTTT
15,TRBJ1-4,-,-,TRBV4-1,CASSRSQDTNEKLFF,TGCGCCAGCAGCCGATCACAGGACACTAATGAAAAACTGTTTTTT
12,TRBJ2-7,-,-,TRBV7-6,CASRGSNYEQYF,TGTGCCAGCCGCGGCAGCAACTACGAGCAGTACTTC
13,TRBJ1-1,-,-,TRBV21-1,CASSKEGGTEAFF,TGTGCCAGCAGCAAAGAGGGGGGAACTGAAGCTTTCTTT
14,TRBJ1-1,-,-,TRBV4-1,CASSQESANTEAFF,TGCGCCAGCAGCCAAGAATCGGCGAACACTGAAGCTTTCTTT
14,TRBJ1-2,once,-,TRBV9,CASSVDGYNYGYTF,TGTGCCAGCAGCGTAGACGGGTATAACTATGGCTACACCTTC
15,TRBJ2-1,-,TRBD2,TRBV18,CASSARGGRDNEQFF,TGTGCCAGCTCAGCTCGGGGAGGGCGGGACAATGAGCAGTTCTTC
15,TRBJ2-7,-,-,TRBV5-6,CASSSERQSSYEQYF,TGTGCCAGCAGCTCCGAAAGACAGAGCTCCTACGAGCAGTACTTC
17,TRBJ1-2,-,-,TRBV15,CATSGMKRGGKTYGYTF,TGTGCCACCAGCGGTATGAAAAGGGGGGGAAAGACCTATGGCTACACCTTC
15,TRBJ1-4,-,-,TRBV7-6,CASGSPGATNEKLFF,TGTGCCAGCGGGTCCCCCGGTGCAACTAATGAAAAACTGTTTTTT
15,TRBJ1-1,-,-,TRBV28,CASSSGVRLTTEAFF,TGTGCCAGCAGTTCAGGGGTTCGTTTGACCACTGAAGCTTTCTTT
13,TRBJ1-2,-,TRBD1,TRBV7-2,CASSTQGARGYTF,TGTGCCAGCAGCACACAGGGGGCGCGGGGCTACACCTTC
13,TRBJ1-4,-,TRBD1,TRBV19,CASRGRGQEKLFF,TGTGCCAGTAGGGGCAGGGGACAGGAAAAACTGTTTTTT
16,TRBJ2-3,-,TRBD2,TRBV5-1,CASSFLQRGGTDTQYF,TGCGCCAGCAGCTTCCTCCAGCGGGGGGGCACAGATACGCAGTATTTT
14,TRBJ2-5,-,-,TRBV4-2,CASSLSGGKETQYF,TGTGCCAGCAGCTTGAGCGGAGGCAAAGAGACCCAGTACTTC
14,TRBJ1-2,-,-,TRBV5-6,CTSSFKVGGSGYTF,TGTACCAGCAGCTTTAAGGTCGGGGGCAGCGGCTACACCTTC
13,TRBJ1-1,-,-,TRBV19,CASSEGGATEAFF,TGTGCCAGTAGCGAGGGGGGGGCAACTGAAGCTTTCTTT
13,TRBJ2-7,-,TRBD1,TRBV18,CASSHDRGHEQYF,TGTGCCAGCTCACACGACAGGGGCCACGAGCAGTACTTC
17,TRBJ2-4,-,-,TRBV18,CASSPSRQLLVGNIQYF,TGTGCCAGCTCACCTTCCCGACAGCTCCTAGTGGGGAACATTCAGTACTTC
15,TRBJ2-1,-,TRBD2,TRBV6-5,CASSLAGGPNNEQFF,TGTGCCAGCAGTTTAGCGGGGGGGCCGAACAATGAGCAGTTCTTC
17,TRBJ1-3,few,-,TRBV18,CASSPFEGPSSGNTIYF,TGTGCCAGCTCCCCTTTTGAGGGACCGAGCTCTGGAAACACCATATATTTT
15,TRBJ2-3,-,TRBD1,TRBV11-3,CASSLGTGETDTQYF,TGTGCCAGCAGCTTAGGGACAGGGGAGACAGATACGCAGTATTTT
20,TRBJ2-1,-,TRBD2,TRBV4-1,CASSQESLRGGESGYNEQFF,TGCGCCAGCAGCCAAGAATCCCTCCGGGGGGGCGAGTCAGGTTACAATGAGCAGTTCTTC
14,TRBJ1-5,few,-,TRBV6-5,CASSNSGTPGGQHF,TGTGCCAGCAGTAACTCCGGGACCCCAGGAGGCCAGCATTTT
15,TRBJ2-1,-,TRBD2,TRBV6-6,CASKFTGGPINEQFF,TGTGCCAGCAAATTCACGGGGGGGCCCATCAATGAGCAGTTCTTC
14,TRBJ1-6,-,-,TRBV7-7,CASSLDSYNSPLHF,TGTGCCAGCAGCTTAGACAGTTATAATTCACCCCTCCACTTT